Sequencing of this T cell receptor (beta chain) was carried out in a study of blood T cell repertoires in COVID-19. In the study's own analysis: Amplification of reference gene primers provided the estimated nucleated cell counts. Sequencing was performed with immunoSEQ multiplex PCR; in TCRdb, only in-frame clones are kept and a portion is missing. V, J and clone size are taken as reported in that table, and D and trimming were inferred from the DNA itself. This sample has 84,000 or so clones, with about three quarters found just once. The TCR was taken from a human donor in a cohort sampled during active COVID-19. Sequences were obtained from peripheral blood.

CDR3 sequence reads: CASTLAGGQETQYF. The CDR3 DNA reads TGTGCCAGCACATTAGCGGGGGGCCAAGAGACCCAGTACTTC. The J gene is TRBJ2-5, the V gene TRBV6-6; 10 bases fit TRBD2. J gave up 1 base and V 7 bases, and 3 bases lay outside the gene matches. The CDR3 totals 14 residues. CDR1 and CDR2 from the germline V gene are MNHNY and SVGAGI (reference sequence).